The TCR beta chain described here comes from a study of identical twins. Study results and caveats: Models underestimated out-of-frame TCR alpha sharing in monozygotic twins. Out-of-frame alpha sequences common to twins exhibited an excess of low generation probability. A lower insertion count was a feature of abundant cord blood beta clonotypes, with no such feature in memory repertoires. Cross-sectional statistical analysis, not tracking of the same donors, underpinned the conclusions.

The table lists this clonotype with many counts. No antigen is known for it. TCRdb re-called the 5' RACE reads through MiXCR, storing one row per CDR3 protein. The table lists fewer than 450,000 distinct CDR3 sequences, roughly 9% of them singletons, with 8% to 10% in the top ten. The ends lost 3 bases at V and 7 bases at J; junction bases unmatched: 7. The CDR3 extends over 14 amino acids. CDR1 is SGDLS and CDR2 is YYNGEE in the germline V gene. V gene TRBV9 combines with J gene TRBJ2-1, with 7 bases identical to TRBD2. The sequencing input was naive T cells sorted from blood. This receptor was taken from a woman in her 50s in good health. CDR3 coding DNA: TGTGCCAGCAGCGGAGGGAGGGCCATAAATGAGCAGTTCTTC. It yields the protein CASSGGRAINEQFF.